This TCR beta chain was retrieved from a study of cytomegalovirus exposure and HLA in healthy donors. Regarding the study as a whole: Analyzed later, association rates of TCRs varied across HLA loci, with DRB1 most and HLA-C fewest.

The primer mix had 60 Vbeta and 13 Jbeta primers. Generated by immunoSEQ multiplex PCR, the TCRdb table keeps only in-frame clones and is missing some. This table has under 200,000 clones, around three quarters appearing once. Germline loops: CDR1 SGDLS, CDR2 YYNGEE. Germline trimming cut 4 bases from V and 0 bases from J; bases unmatched to any gene: 2. The CDR3 contains 14 residues. As to this clone: Its antigen remains unidentified.

The source is a man between 40 and 49 years old in good health and CMV-seronegative. The genes are TRBV9 and TRBJ2-3, with 7 bases matching TRBD1. What was sequenced was PBMCs. The CDR3 bases are TGTGCCAGCAGCTCGGGACAGAGCACAGATACGCAGTATTTT. It is translated as CASSSGQSTDTQYF.